Each of the 19 T cell receptor beta chains below was sequenced from the same sample in a study of control samples from healthy donors and cancer patients. Clones were read by immunoSEQ multiplex PCR, and TCRdb kept only the in-frame ones, dropping some. The data contain around 130,000 clones, 85% to 95% of them singletons. Material: PBMCs. The receptors were sampled from a man aged 50 to 59 with head and neck cancer.

This clone was detected once. The gene calls are TRBV5-1 and TRBJ2-5; D uncertain. The CDR3 runs to 13 residues. Trimming pared 4 bases from V and 3 bases from J, leaving 10 bases between. Germline CDR1 is SGHRS and CDR2 is YFSETQ. CDR3 loop: CASSQLVEETQYF. Here the CDR3 DNA reads TGCGCCAGCAGCCAACTGGTAGAAGAGACCCAGTACTTC.

V is TRBV20-1 and J is TRBJ2-7; weak D call: TRBD1 (7 bases). Trimming shortened V by 6 bases and J by 6 bases, and 12 bases separated the two germline ends. Germline V lookup: CDR1 DFQATT, CDR2 SNEGSKA (reference sequence). The CDR3 sequence is 11 residues long. CDR3 in amino acids: CSAPRGAEQYF. DNA of the CDR3: TGCAGTGCCCCCAGGGGGGCCGAGCAGTACTTC.

This chain links TRBV28 with TRBJ1-5; tentative D call: TRBD1 (5 bases). Trimming removed 8 bases from V and 1 base from J, with 15 bases in between. Germline CDR1 MDHEN, CDR2 SYDVKM. This CDR3 is built from 15 residues. The CDR3 DNA reads TGTGCCAGCCGCGGGGGGGGTGGAAGCAATCAGCCCCAGCATTTT. This sequence encodes CASRGGGGSNQPQHF.

The J gene is TRBJ2-5, the V gene TRBV21-1; the D call TRBD1 from the table was never checked on the DNA. TRBV21-1 is noted as a pseudogene. The CDR3 loop spans 13 amino acids. Written as DNA, the CDR3 is TGTGCCAGCAGCCCCCACAGGGAAGAGACCCAGTACTTC. It encodes CASSPHREETQYF.

This chain connects TRBV11-3 to TRBJ1-2, with TRBD1 matching over 8 bases. Germline-derived CDR1 and CDR2 are SGHNT and YENEEA. The CDR3 length is 13 residues. Trimming removed 5 bases from V and 7 bases from J; junction bases left unmatched: 6. CDR3: CASSATGGGGYTF. The CDR3 nucleotides are TGTGCCAGCAGCGCAACAGGGGGAGGTGGCTACACCTTC.

This sequence joins TRBV3-1 (or the pseudogene TRBV3-2) and TRBJ1-2; 8 nucleotides line up with TRBD1. Germline trimming cut 3 bases from V and 5 bases from J; bases unmatched to any gene: 5. This CDR3 region has 14 residues. The germline V gene encodes CDR1 LGHDT and CDR2 YNNKEL (reference sequence). The CDR3 is CASSQGNRGYGYTF. CDR3 in DNA: TGTGCCAGCAGCCAGGGAAACAGGGGGTATGGCTACACCTTC.

The chain links TRBV5-4 to TRBJ2-5; 7 nucleotides match TRBD2. V was clipped by 4 bases and J by 1 base; unmatched bases: 4. The CDR3 extends over 14 amino acids. CDR1 is SGHNT, CDR2 YYREEE, per germline (reference sequence). The CDR3, as DNA: TGTGCCAGCAGCCTACGGACTAGCCAAGAGACCCAGTACTTC. Protein product: CASSLRTSQETQYF.

The V and J genes are TRBV19 and TRBJ2-2, with 7 bases that match TRBD1. V trimming: 7 bases; J trimming: 4 bases; junction bases outside the gene matches: 6. The CDR3 has 14 amino acids. Germline-derived CDR1 and CDR2 are LNHDA and SQIVND (reference sequence). CDR3 sequence: CASKGDRVTGELFF. The CDR3 bases are TGTGCCAGTAAGGGTGACAGGGTCACCGGGGAGCTGTTTTTT.

The V gene is TRBV30, the J gene TRBJ2-7; D ambiguous. Trimming left V 0 bases short and J 1 base short, with 4 bases between. The CDR3 totals 12 residues. The germline V gene encodes CDR1 GTSNPN and CDR2 SVGIG (reference sequence). The CDR3 is CAWSVGSYEQYF. CDR3 DNA sequence: TGTGCCTGGAGTGTAGGTTCCTACGAGCAGTACTTC. The variable domain in full, with the rest retrieved from reference TRBV30 and TRBJ2-7, is SQTIHQWPATLVQPVGSPLSLECTVEGTSNPNLYWYRQAAGRGLQLLFYSVGIGQISSEVPQNLSASRPQDRQFILSSKKLLLSDSGFYLCAWSVGSYEQYFGPGTRLTVT.

The rearrangement uses TRBV11-3 and TRBJ2-3, with D hard to call. V was trimmed by 5 bases and J by 6 bases, leaving 15 bases between them. The CDR3 is made up of 14 amino acids. CDR1 and CDR2 (germline): SGHNT, YENEEA. For the CDR3, the DNA is TGTGCCAGCAGCCTCGGGTCCACTCGGGATACGCAGTATTTT. This encodes CASSLGSTRDTQYF. The complete variable domain, with remaining parts taken from reference TRBV11-3 and TRBJ2-3, reads EAGVVQSPRYKIIEKKQPVAFWCNPISGHNTLYWYLQNLGQGPELLIRYENEEAVDDSQLPKDRFSAERLKGVDSTLKIQPAELGDSAVYLCASSLGSTRDTQYFGPGTRLTVL.

This chain joins TRBV7-9 and TRBJ1-1; tentatively, D is TRBD1 (6 bases). V shed 5 bases and J shed 0 bases, with 10 bases lying between them. The CDR3 spans 14 residues. Per the germline V gene, CDR1 is SEHNR and CDR2 is FQNEAQ (reference sequence). The CDR3 DNA follows: TGTGCCAGCAGCAAGAGGGGGGTGAACACTGAAGCTTTCTTT. This gives the protein CASSKRGVNTEAFF.

The J gene is TRBJ2-7, the V gene TRBV4-1; 8 nucleotides match TRBD1. Germline V gene sequence: CDR1 MGHRA, CDR2 YSYEKL. After removal of 2 bases from V and 4 bases from J, the junction contained 10 bases not matched to a gene. The CDR3 is 16 amino acids. The CDR3 sequence is CASSQIIWDRRYEQYF. CDR3 nucleotides: TGCGCCAGCAGCCAAATAATCTGGGACAGGCGGTACGAGCAGTACTTC.

The rearrangement links TRBV5-8 to TRBJ2-1; D not resolved. From germline, CDR1 is SGHTS and CDR2 YDEGEE. Trimming took off 1 base at V and 3 bases at J, with 8 bases between the two ends. This CDR3 comprises 14 residues. The CDR3 is CASSLLGSYNEQFF. The CDR3 bases are TGTGCCAGCAGCTTGCTCGGCAGCTACAATGAGCAGTTCTTC.

The chain recombines TRBV19 with TRBJ1-2; 7 bases match TRBD1. The CDR3 is made up of 14 amino acids. Germline V CDR1 and CDR2: LNHDA, SQIVND (reference sequence). The V gene end was trimmed by 5 bases and the J gene end by 4 bases; junction bases not matched to a gene: 7. Here the CDR3 reads CASSGTGVGYGYTF. The DNA of the CDR3 is TGTGCCAGTAGTGGAACAGGGGTCGGCTATGGCTACACCTTC. The full variable domain, in which reference TRBV19 and TRBJ1-2 provide the parts outside the CDR3, is DGGITQSPKYLFRKEGQNVTLSCEQNLNHDAMYWYRQDPGQGLRLIYYSQIVNDFQKGDIAEGYSVSREKKESFPLTVTSAQKNPTAFYLCASSGTGVGYGYTFGSGTRLTVV.

The rearrangement links TRBV10-3 to TRBJ2-1; no definite D call. The CDR3 is 15 residues long. V was cut by 0 bases and J by 6 bases, with 12 bases left in between. Germline V gives CDR1 ENHRY, CDR2 SYGVKD. The CDR3 sequence is CAISESTDTSNEQFF. CDR3 sequence (DNA): TGTGCCATCAGTGAGTCGACTGACACGAGCAATGAGCAGTTCTTC.

J is TRBJ1-1 and V is TRBV4-2, with a tentative D call TRBD1 (5 bases). V shed 3 bases and J shed 1 base, with 12 bases lying between them. Germline V gene sequence: CDR1 LGHNA, CDR2 YNFKEQ. The CDR3 totals 15 residues. The CDR3 sequence: CASSQAGRRNTEAFF. The CDR3 region has the DNA TGTGCCAGCAGCCAGGCAGGGAGAAGGAACACTGAAGCTTTCTTT.

This rearrangement joins TRBV19 to TRBJ1-5, with TRBD1 matching over 12 bases. The J segment lost 0 bases and the V segment lost 10 bases, leaving 7 bases of the junction unmatched. CDR3 length: 16 amino acids. Germline CDR1 reads LNHDA; CDR2 reads SQIVND (reference sequence). The CDR3 reads CATHGTGGISNQPQHF. In DNA, the CDR3 is TGTGCCACTCACGGGACAGGGGGCATTAGCAATCAGCCCCAGCATTTT.

The chain joins TRBV2 to TRBJ1-2, with 7 bases identical to TRBD1. Germline V gene lookup returns CDR1 SNHLY and CDR2 FYNNEI. This CDR3 spans 15 amino acids. J lost 2 bases, V lost 5 bases, and 8 bases had no gene match. CDR3: CASSYSGQLNYGYTF. DNA of the CDR3: TGTGCCAGCAGTTACTCGGGACAGCTCAACTATGGCTACACCTTC.

The J gene is TRBJ2-7, the V gene TRBV5-6, with 9 bases fitting TRBD1. CDR1 and CDR2 from the germline V gene are SGHDT and YYEEEE. The CDR3 sequence is 14 residues long. The trim removed 0 bases at V and 2 bases at J, leaving 0 bases unmatched. The chain's CDR3 is CASSLGQGAYEQYF. In DNA, the CDR3 is TGTGCCAGCAGCTTGGGACAGGGGGCCTACGAGCAGTACTTC.